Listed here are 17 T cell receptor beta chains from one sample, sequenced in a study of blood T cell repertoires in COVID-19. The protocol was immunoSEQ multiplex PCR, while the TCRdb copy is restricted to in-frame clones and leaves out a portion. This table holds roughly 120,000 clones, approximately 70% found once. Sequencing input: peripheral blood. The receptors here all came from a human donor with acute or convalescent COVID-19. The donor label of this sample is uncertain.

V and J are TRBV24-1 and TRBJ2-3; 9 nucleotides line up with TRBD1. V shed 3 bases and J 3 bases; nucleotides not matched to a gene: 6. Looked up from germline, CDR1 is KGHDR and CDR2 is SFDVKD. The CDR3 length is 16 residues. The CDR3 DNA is TGTGCCACCAGTGATCTGGCGACAGGGGGGACAGATACGCAGTATTTT. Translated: CATSDLATGGTDTQYF.

For the CDR3, the DNA is TGCGCCAGCAGCCTGGGGCTCTCTGGGGGGTCTGGGGCCAACGTCCTGACTTTC. It is translated as CASSLGLSGGSGANVLTF. The chain links TRBV4-1 to TRBJ2-6; D perhaps matches TRBD2 (6 bases). Germline-derived CDR1 and CDR2 are MGHRA and YSYEKL. Between the trimmed V and J ends, which lost 4 bases and 1 base, there was a span of 17 bases. This CDR3 has 18 amino acids.

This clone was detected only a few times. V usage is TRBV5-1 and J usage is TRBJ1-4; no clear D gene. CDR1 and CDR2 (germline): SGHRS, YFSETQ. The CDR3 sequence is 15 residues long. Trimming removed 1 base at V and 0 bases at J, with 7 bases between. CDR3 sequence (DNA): TGCGCCAGCAGCTTGAATGTCGCAACTAATGAAAAACTGTTTTTT. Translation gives CASSLNVATNEKLFF.

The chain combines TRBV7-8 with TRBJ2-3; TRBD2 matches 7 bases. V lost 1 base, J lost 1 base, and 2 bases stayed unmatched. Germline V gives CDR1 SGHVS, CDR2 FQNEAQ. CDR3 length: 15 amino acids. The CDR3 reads CASSLEGGRTDTQYF. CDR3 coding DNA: TGTGCCAGCAGCTTAGAGGGAGGGCGCACAGATACGCAGTATTTT. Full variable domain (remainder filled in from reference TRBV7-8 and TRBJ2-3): GAGVSQSPRYKVAKRGQDVALRCDPISGHVSLFWYQQALGQGPEFLTYFQNEAQLDKSGLPSDRFFAERPEGSVSTLKIQRTQQEDSAVYLCASSLEGGRTDTQYFGPGTRLTVL.

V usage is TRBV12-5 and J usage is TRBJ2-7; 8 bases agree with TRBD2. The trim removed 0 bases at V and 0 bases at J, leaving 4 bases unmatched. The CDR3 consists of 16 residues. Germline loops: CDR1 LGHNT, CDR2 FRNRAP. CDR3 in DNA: TGTGCTAGTGGTTTGGTACGGGAGGGGTTCTCCTACGAGCAGTACGTC. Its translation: CASGLVREGFSYEQYV.

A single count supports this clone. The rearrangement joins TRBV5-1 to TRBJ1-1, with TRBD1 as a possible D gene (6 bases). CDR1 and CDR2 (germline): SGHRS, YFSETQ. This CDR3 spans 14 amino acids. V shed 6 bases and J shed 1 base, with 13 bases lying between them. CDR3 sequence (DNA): TGCGCCAGCACCCCACAGGGCTCGAACACTGAAGCTTTCTTT. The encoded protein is CASTPQGSNTEAFF.

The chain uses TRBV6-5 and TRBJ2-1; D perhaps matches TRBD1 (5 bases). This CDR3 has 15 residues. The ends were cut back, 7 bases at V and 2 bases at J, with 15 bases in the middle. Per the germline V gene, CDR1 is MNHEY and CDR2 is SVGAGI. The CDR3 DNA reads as TGTGCCAGCAACGAAAGGGGCCTGACCTACAATGAGCAGTTCTTC. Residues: CASNERGLTYNEQFF.

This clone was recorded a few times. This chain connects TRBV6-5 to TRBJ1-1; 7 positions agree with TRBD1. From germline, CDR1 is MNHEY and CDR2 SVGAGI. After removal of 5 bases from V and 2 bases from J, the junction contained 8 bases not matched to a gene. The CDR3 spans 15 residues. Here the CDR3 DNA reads TGTGCCAGCAGTCCCTGGACAGGAGACAACACTGAAGCTTTCTTT. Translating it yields CASSPWTGDNTEAFF.

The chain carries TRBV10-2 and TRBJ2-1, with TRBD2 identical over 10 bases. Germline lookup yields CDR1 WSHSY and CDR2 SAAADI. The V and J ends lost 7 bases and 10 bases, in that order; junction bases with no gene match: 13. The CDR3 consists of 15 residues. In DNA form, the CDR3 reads TGCGCCAGCACTGAAAGCGGGGGGGCGGGACACGAGCAGTTCTTC. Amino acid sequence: CASTESGGAGHEQFF.

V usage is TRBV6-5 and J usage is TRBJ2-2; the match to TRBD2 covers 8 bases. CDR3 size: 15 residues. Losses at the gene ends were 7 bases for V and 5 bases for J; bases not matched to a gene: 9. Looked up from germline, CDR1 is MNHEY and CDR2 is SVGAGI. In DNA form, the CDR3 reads TGTGCCAGCAACATACGGGGGGGGCGGACCGGGGAGCTGTTTTTT. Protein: CASNIRGGRTGELFF.

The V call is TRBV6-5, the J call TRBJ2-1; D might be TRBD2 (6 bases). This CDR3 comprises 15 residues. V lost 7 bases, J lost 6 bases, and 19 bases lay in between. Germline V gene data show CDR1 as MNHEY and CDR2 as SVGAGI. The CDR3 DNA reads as TGTGCCAGCACTCCGCAAGGGACTTTCAGCAATGAGCAGTTCTTC. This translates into CASTPQGTFSNEQFF.

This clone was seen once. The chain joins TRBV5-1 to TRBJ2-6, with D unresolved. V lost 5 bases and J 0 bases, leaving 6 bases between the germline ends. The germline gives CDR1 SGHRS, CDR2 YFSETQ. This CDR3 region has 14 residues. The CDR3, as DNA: TGCGCCAGCAGACTGGTCTCTGGGGCCAACGTCCTGACTTTC. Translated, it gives CASRLVSGANVLTF.

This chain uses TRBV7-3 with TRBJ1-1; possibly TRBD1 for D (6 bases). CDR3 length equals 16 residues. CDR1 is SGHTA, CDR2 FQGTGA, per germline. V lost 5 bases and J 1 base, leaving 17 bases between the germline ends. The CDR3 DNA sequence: TGTGCCAGCAGCCTACAGGGCAGGGTACAGAACACTGAAGCTTTCTTT. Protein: CASSLQGRVQNTEAFF.

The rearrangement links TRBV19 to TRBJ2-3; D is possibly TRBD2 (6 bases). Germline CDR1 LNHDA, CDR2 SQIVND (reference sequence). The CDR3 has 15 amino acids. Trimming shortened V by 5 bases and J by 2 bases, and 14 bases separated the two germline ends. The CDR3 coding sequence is TGTGCCAGTAGTGATCGCGGACTAACCACAGATACGCAGTATTTT. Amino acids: CASSDRGLTTDTQYF.

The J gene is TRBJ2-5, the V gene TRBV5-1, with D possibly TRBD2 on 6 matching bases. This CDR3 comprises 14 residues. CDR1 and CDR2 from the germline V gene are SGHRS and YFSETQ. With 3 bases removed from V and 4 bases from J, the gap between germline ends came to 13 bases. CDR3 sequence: CASSSTRGSETQYF. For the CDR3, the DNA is TGCGCCAGCAGCTCGACTAGGGGATCAGAGACCCAGTACTTC.

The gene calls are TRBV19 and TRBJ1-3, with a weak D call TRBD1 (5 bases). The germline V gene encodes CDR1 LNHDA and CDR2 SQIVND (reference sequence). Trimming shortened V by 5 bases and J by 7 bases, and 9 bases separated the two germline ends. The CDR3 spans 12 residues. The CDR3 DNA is TGTGCCAGTAGTGAAAAGGGGAACACCATATATTTT. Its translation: CASSEKGNTIYF.

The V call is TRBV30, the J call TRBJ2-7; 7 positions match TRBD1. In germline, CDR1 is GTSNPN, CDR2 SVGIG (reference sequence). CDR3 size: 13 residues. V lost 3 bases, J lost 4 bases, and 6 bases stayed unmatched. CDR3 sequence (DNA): TGTGCCTGGAGCCGGGACAGTCTATACGAGCAGTACTTC. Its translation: CAWSRDSLYEQYF.